These 21 T cell receptor beta chains originate from one sample sequenced in a study of cytomegalovirus exposure and HLA in healthy donors. PCR used 60 Vbeta primers and 13 Jbeta primers. Clones were sequenced by immunoSEQ multiplex PCR, and TCRdb holds only the in-frame ones, with some missing. The table has around 100,000 clones, roughly 85% seen once. Specimen: PBMCs. These TCRs come from a man aged 40-55 years in good health and CMV-seronegative.

This clone was counted between two and nine times. The genes are TRBV13 and TRBJ1-3, with TRBD1 matching over 7 bases. The ends lost 1 base at V and 8 bases at J; junction bases unmatched: 17. The CDR3 extends over 18 amino acids. Germline V gene sequence: CDR1 PRHDT, CDR2 FYEKMQ (reference sequence). The CDR3, as DNA: TGTGCCAGCAGCTTAGACAGGGGAGTGGCGCGAACGGAGGACACCATATATTTT. As protein: CASSLDRGVARTEDTIYF.

The rearrangement uses TRBV13 and TRBJ2-3, with 8 positions matching TRBD1. The CDR3 spans 14 residues. After removal of 3 bases from V and 3 bases from J, the junction contained 2 bases not matched to a gene. The germline CDR1 and CDR2 sequences are PRHDT and FYEKMQ (reference sequence). CDR3 loop: CASSFGQGTDTQYF. The DNA of the CDR3 is TGTGCCAGCAGCTTTGGACAGGGTACAGATACGCAGTATTTT.

This clone was recorded a few times. The chain joins TRBV29-1 to TRBJ2-3; 13 bases map to TRBD2. The V segment lost 7 bases and the J segment 8 bases; nucleotides outside the gene matches: 9. This CDR3 is 14 amino acids long. Germline V lookup: CDR1 SQVTM, CDR2 ANQGSEA. The CDR3: CSGRTSGGARTQYF. CDR3 nucleotide sequence: TGCAGCGGAAGAACTAGCGGGGGGGCTCGTACGCAGTATTTT.

The chain is built from TRBV25-1 and TRBJ2-3; 7 nucleotides line up with TRBD1. The CDR3 consists of 15 residues. V gave up 1 base and J gave up 1 base; unmatched junction bases: 2. Germline-derived CDR1 and CDR2 are MGHDK and SYGVNS. CDR3 sequence reads: CASSEWDRGTDTQYF. CDR3 coding DNA: TGTGCCAGCAGTGAATGGGACAGAGGCACAGATACGCAGTATTTT.

The chain joins TRBV7-2 to TRBJ1-2, with D tentatively TRBD1 (5 bases). The CDR3 has 15 residues. Between the trimmed V and J ends, which lost 0 bases and 2 bases, there was a span of 10 bases. Germline V gene sequence: CDR1 SGHTA, CDR2 FQGNSA. The CDR3 loop reads CASSLASTANYGYTF. The CDR3 nucleotides are TGTGCCAGCAGCTTAGCGTCGACAGCGAACTATGGCTACACCTTC.

The J gene is TRBJ2-5, the V gene TRBV2, with D uncertain. Germline CDR1 and CDR2: SNHLY and FYNNEI. The CDR3 has 12 amino acids. Trimming cost V 8 bases and J 0 bases, with 7 bases left between them. CDR3 sequence reads: CASENNQETQYF. CDR3 sequence (DNA): TGTGCCAGCGAGAATAACCAAGAGACCCAGTACTTC.

The chain is built from TRBV29-1 and TRBJ2-7; TRBD2 might be the D (6 bases). This CDR3 region has 13 residues. Germline V gene lookup returns CDR1 SQVTM and CDR2 ANQGSEA. V lost 6 bases and J lost 6, with 18 bases in between. Written as DNA, the CDR3 is TGCAGCGTCCTATCGGGTCGGGGAGGCGAGCAGTACTTC. This gives the protein CSVLSGRGGEQYF.

V is TRBV5-6 and J is TRBJ1-6, with 12 nucleotides matching TRBD1. There are 18 residues in the CDR3. Looked up from germline, CDR1 is SGHDT and CDR2 is YYEEEE. V lost 0 bases to trimming and J lost 8 bases; unmatched junction nucleotides: 9. The CDR3: CASSLVAGQGAWDSPLHF. The CDR3 DNA reads TGTGCCAGCAGCTTGGTCGCGGGACAGGGGGCTTGGGATTCACCCCTCCACTTT.

This sequence joins TRBV7-9 and TRBJ1-2, with a possible D match to TRBD1 (5 bases). CDR3 length: 14 residues. Per the germline V gene, CDR1 is SEHNR and CDR2 is FQNEAQ (reference sequence). Trimming removed 5 bases from V and 4 bases from J, with 14 bases in between. CDR3 in amino acids: CASSPGGGSYGYTF. The CDR3 DNA sequence: TGTGCCAGCAGCCCTGGGGGGGGGAGCTATGGCTACACCTTC.

The V gene is TRBV7-8, the J gene TRBJ2-1, with 9 bases fitting TRBD1. Germline CDR1 reads SGHVS; CDR2 reads FQNEAQ. The CDR3 runs to 15 residues. With 1 base clipped from V and 6 bases from J, the junction kept 4 bases outside the gene matches. CDR3 amino acids: CASSLGTGVSNEQFF. CDR3 in DNA: TGTGCCAGCAGCTTAGGGACAGGGGTCTCCAATGAGCAGTTCTTC.

This chain uses TRBV9 with TRBJ2-1; 11 bases match TRBD2. The ends lost 4 bases at V and 4 bases at J; junction bases unmatched: 10. The CDR3 extends over 17 amino acids. Germline CDR1 is SGDLS and CDR2 is YYNGEE. The CDR3 loop reads CASSPGVAGGPYNEQFF. CDR3 nucleotide sequence: TGTGCCAGCAGCCCGGGGGTAGCGGGGGGGCCTTACAATGAGCAGTTCTTC.

The chain carries TRBV5-4 and TRBJ1-2; 7 positions agree with TRBD1. J gave up 6 bases and V 7 bases, and 18 bases lay outside the gene matches. Germline CDR1 SGHNT, CDR2 YYREEE (reference sequence). The CDR3 covers 16 residues. DNA of the CDR3: TGTGCCAGCCGTTCCCAGAAACAGGGGCCTCATCATGGCTACACCTTC. Its protein product is CASRSQKQGPHHGYTF.

The chain links TRBV30 to TRBJ2-1; 8 bases agree with TRBD2. The CDR3 runs to 11 residues. The V and J ends lost 7 bases and 8 bases, in that order; junction bases with no gene match: 4. The germline V gene encodes CDR1 GTSNPN and CDR2 SVGIG (reference sequence). For the CDR3, the DNA is TGTGCCTCGGGACTAGTCTATGAGCAGTTCTTC. Its protein is CASGLVYEQFF.

This chain joins TRBV7-3 and TRBJ2-1; 9 bases align to TRBD2. The CDR3 runs to 16 residues. Per the germline V gene, CDR1 is SGHTA and CDR2 is FQGTGA. V gave up 5 bases and J gave up 1 base; unmatched junction bases: 6. CDR3 in DNA: TGTGCCAGCAGCCGTACTAGCGGGTCATCCTACAATGAGCAGTTCTTC. Translation: CASSRTSGSSYNEQFF.

The J gene is TRBJ2-5, the V gene TRBV10-3, with TRBD2 matching over 11 bases. CDR3 length: 15 amino acids. Germline CDR1 reads ENHRY; CDR2 reads SYGVKD. Trimming removed 4 bases from V and 2 bases from J; junction bases left unmatched: 3. This chain's CDR3 is CAISVSGGGQETQYF. As DNA, the CDR3 is TGTGCCATCAGTGTTAGCGGGGGGGGGCAAGAGACCCAGTACTTC.

The chain links TRBV11-2 to TRBJ2-3, with 9 positions matching TRBD2. The V gene end was trimmed by 4 bases and the J gene end by 2 bases; junction bases not matched to a gene: 7. Germline assignment: CDR1 SGHAT and CDR2 FQNNGV. This CDR3 region has 16 residues. CDR3 in amino acids: CASSYKAGGTTDTQYF. The DNA of the CDR3 is TGTGCCAGCAGCTACAAAGCGGGGGGCACCACAGATACGCAGTATTTT.

The chain joins TRBV7-3 to TRBJ1-1; 8 nucleotides align to TRBD1. The V segment lost 3 bases and the J segment 1 base; nucleotides outside the gene matches: 4. The CDR3 extends over 15 amino acids. Germline loops: CDR1 SGHTA, CDR2 FQGTGA. The CDR3 sequence: CASSFGGTGNTEAFF. In DNA form, the CDR3 reads TGTGCCAGCAGCTTTGGGGGGACAGGGAACACTGAAGCTTTCTTT. Full variable domain (rest looked up from reference TRBV7-3 and TRBJ1-1): GAGVSQTPSNKVTEKGKYVELRCDPISGHTALYWYRQSLGQGPEFLIYFQGTGAADDSGLPNDRFFAVRPEGSVSTLKIQRTERGDSAVYLCASSFGGTGNTEAFFGQGTRLTVV.

The chain employs TRBV25-1 and TRBJ1-2, with TRBD1 identical over 9 bases. The V gene's germline CDR1 is MGHDK and CDR2 SYGVNS. The V gene end was trimmed by 6 bases and the J gene end by 4 bases; junction bases not matched to a gene: 9. The CDR3 spans 15 residues. CDR3 sequence: CASSCRQGESYGYTF. The DNA of the CDR3 is TGTGCCAGCAGCTGCCGACAGGGGGAAAGCTATGGCTACACCTTC.

V usage is TRBV9 and J usage is TRBJ2-1; possibly TRBD2 for D (6 bases). Trimming shortened V by 0 bases and J by 5 bases, and 12 bases separated the two germline ends. The CDR3 contains 15 residues. Germline V gene lookup returns CDR1 SGDLS and CDR2 YYNGEE. CDR3 protein: CASSVVGGWDNEQFF. CDR3 in DNA: TGTGCCAGCAGCGTAGTCGGAGGGTGGGACAATGAGCAGTTCTTC. Looking up the rest from reference TRBV9 and TRBJ2-1 gives the full variable domain: DSGVTQTPKHLITATGQRVTLRCSPRSGDLSVYWYQQSLDQGLQFLIQYYNGEERAKGNILERFSAQQFPDLHSELNLSSLELGDSALYFCASSVVGGWDNEQFFGPGTRLTVL.

This chain links TRBV5-1 with TRBJ2-7; TRBD1 matches 12 bases. CDR3 length: 15 amino acids. J gave up 5 bases and V 0 bases, and 3 bases lay outside the gene matches. The germline gives CDR1 SGHRS, CDR2 YFSETQ. In nucleotides, the CDR3 is TGCGCCAGCAGCTTGGCCGGGACAGGGGGCGACGAGCAGTACTTC. The encoded protein is CASSLAGTGGDEQYF.

This clone has just one count. The chain combines TRBV5-1 with TRBJ1-3; D not certain. The V gene's germline CDR1 is SGHRS and CDR2 YFSETQ. The CDR3 loop spans 16 amino acids. V gave up 4 bases and J gave up 0 bases, with 14 bases separating them. The CDR3 sequence: CASSMLPGDSGNTIYF. The DNA of the CDR3 is TGCGCCAGCAGCATGCTACCCGGGGACTCTGGAAACACCATATATTTT. Based on the CDR3 plus reference TRBV5-1 and TRBJ1-3, the full variable domain is KAGVTQTPRYLIKTRGQQVTLSCSPISGHRSVSWYQQTPGQGLQFLFEYFSETQRNKGNFPGRFSGRQFSNSRSEMNVSTLELGDSALYLCASSMLPGDSGNTIYFGEGSWLTVV.